Below are 17 T cell receptor beta chains sequenced from a single sample in a study of blood T cell repertoires in COVID-19. Only in-frame clones appear in the TCRdb table, and some are missing; sequencing was by immunoSEQ multiplex PCR. The sample lists 130,000 to 150,000 clones, over 80% seen once, with about 37% in the top ten. Sequencing was performed on peripheral blood. The receptors originated from a man in his forties or fifties who had recovered from COVID-19.

This clone was counted a few times. V and J are TRBV2 and TRBJ2-1; 8 positions agree with TRBD1. V trimming: 3 bases; J trimming: 3 bases; junction bases outside the gene matches: 7. Germline values: CDR1 SNHLY, CDR2 FYNNEI. The CDR3 totals 16 residues. The CDR3 DNA reads TGTGCCAGCAGTGAGGACAGGGAGAGGGGCTACAATGAGCAGTTCTTC. Its translation: CASSEDRERGYNEQFF.

This chain connects TRBV9 to TRBJ2-3; a weak D match, TRBD1 (6 bases). The germline gives CDR1 SGDLS, CDR2 YYNGEE. V lost 0 bases and J 2 bases, leaving 13 bases between the germline ends. CDR3 size: 16 residues. The CDR3, as DNA: TGTGCCAGCAGCGTAGGCCTGTCAGGGGCCACAGATACGCAGTATTTT. Protein sequence: CASSVGLSGATDTQYF.

CDR3 sequence: CASSITGIHNEQFF. The CDR3 nucleotides read TGTGCCAGCTCAATAACAGGGATCCACAATGAGCAGTTCTTC. The chain recombines TRBV18 with TRBJ2-1; tentative D call: TRBD1 (6 bases). There are 14 residues in the CDR3. V dropped 5 bases and J dropped 5 bases, with 13 bases sitting between them. In germline, CDR1 is KGHSH, CDR2 LQKENI.

This chain links TRBV19 with TRBJ2-1; a weak D match, TRBD2 (5 bases). Germline CDR1 and CDR2: LNHDA and SQIVND (reference sequence). The CDR3 is 12 amino acids. Trimming pared 7 bases from V and 4 bases from J, leaving 8 bases between. The CDR3 spells CASNRGYNEQFF. The CDR3 DNA reads TGTGCCAGTAATAGAGGGTACAATGAGCAGTTCTTC.

V gene TRBV19 combines with J gene TRBJ2-2; tentatively, D is TRBD2 (6 bases). Germline CDR1 is LNHDA and CDR2 is SQIVND (reference sequence). V lost 4 bases and J 5 bases, leaving 14 bases between the germline ends. This CDR3 is built from 15 residues. CDR3 bases: TGTGCCAGTAGTAACCAGGGAGGTTGGACCGGGGAGCTGTTTTTT. It codes for CASSNQGGWTGELFF.

The genes are TRBV5-1 and TRBJ2-3; 9 bases are shared with TRBD2. Germline CDR1 SGHRS, CDR2 YFSETQ. V dropped 4 bases and J dropped 6; count of bases not matched to a gene: 15. The CDR3 has 17 amino acids. The CDR3 here is CASSASHERGAGDTQYF. The CDR3 DNA follows: TGCGCCAGCAGCGCGTCCCATGAGCGGGGGGCCGGGGATACGCAGTATTTT.

The chain has TRBV7-2 and TRBJ2-1, with 8 bases aligning to TRBD1. The V gene's germline CDR1 is SGHTA and CDR2 FQGNSA. J was trimmed by 0 bases and V by 7 bases; bases with no gene match: 8. The CDR3 is 16 amino acids. CDR3 sequence (DNA): TGTGCCAGCACCTCGGGACAGGCCAGCTCCTACAATGAGCAGTTCTTC. Its translation is CASTSGQASSYNEQFF.

This chain joins TRBV18 and TRBJ2-7; TRBD2 matches at 8 bases. Trimming took 3 bases from V and 0 from J; bases not matched to a gene: 4. Germline loops: CDR1 KGHSH, CDR2 LQKENI. The CDR3 has 15 amino acids. The CDR3 here is CASSPPSGYSYEQYF. CDR3 nucleotides: TGTGCCAGCTCACCCCCTAGCGGGTACTCCTACGAGCAGTACTTC.

This chain links TRBV7-2 with TRBJ1-3, with 10 nucleotides matching TRBD1. With 5 bases clipped from V and 8 bases from J, the junction kept 9 bases outside the gene matches. This CDR3 is 15 amino acids long. In germline, CDR1 is SGHTA, CDR2 FQGNSA. The CDR3 nucleotides are TGTGCCAGCAGCACCCGACAGGGGGCAGCTGACACCATATATTTT. This codes for CASSTRQGAADTIYF.

The rearrangement links TRBV19 to TRBJ2-3; weak D call: TRBD1 (6 bases). The germline gives CDR1 LNHDA, CDR2 SQIVND (reference sequence). The CDR3 is 15 residues long. The germline V and J ends were trimmed by 7 bases and 5 bases, with 19 bases remaining between them. CDR3 bases: TGTGCCAGTACTGTGACAGGTCTAGGCGGAGATACGCAGTATTTT. It translates to CASTVTGLGGDTQYF. Using reference TRBV19 and TRBJ2-3 for the parts outside the CDR3, the full variable domain is DGGITQSPKYLFRKEGQNVTLSCEQNLNHDAMYWYRQDPGQGLRLIYYSQIVNDFQKGDIAEGYSVSREKKESFPLTVTSAQKNPTAFYLCASTVTGLGGDTQYFGPGTRLTVL.

The genes are TRBV6-6 and TRBJ1-4; 7 nucleotides line up with TRBD1. The germline CDR1 and CDR2 sequences are MNHNY and SVGAGI (reference sequence). The CDR3 is 13 amino acids. Unmatched junction bases numbered 5, after V lost 6 bases and J lost 7 bases. The CDR3 loop is CASRDRQGEKLFF. CDR3 in DNA: TGTGCCAGCAGGGATCGACAGGGTGAAAAACTGTTTTTT.

This rearrangement joins TRBV5-6 to TRBJ1-2; TRBD1 matches at 7 bases. This CDR3 has 16 residues. Germline CDR1 reads SGHDT; CDR2 reads YYEEEE. The V and J ends lost 4 bases and 7 bases, in that order; junction bases with no gene match: 16. CDR3 in DNA: TGTGCCAGCAGCCTAAACAGGGGAATTTCGTCGAGTGGCTACACCTTC. As protein: CASSLNRGISSSGYTF.

This chain links TRBV6-5 with TRBJ1-5, with TRBD1 matching 7 bases. Germline V CDR1 and CDR2: MNHEY, SVGAGI. After removal of 6 bases from V and 0 bases from J, the junction contained 5 bases not matched to a gene. The CDR3 has 15 amino acids. The CDR3 region is CASRGTVYSNQPQHF. The CDR3 region has the DNA TGTGCCAGCAGGGGGACAGTTTATAGCAATCAGCCCCAGCATTTT.

The rearrangement uses TRBV2 and TRBJ2-3, with TRBD1 matching 8 bases. Trimming removed 4 bases from V and 5 bases from J; junction bases left unmatched: 5. Germline CDR1 and CDR2: SNHLY and FYNNEI. CDR3 length equals 14 residues. This chain's CDR3 is CASSGQGWEDTQYF. The CDR3 DNA follows: TGTGCCAGCAGTGGACAGGGGTGGGAAGATACGCAGTATTTT.

The gene calls are TRBV10-3 and TRBJ2-3, with 7 bases identical to TRBD2. J lost 6 bases, V lost 0 bases, and 3 bases had no gene match. Germline CDR1 is ENHRY and CDR2 is SYGVKD. This CDR3 has 14 residues. The CDR3 protein is CAISESGGRDTQYF. Written as DNA, the CDR3 is TGTGCCATCAGTGAGTCCGGGGGGAGGGATACGCAGTATTTT.

This chain connects TRBV7-2 to TRBJ1-3; the D gene is possibly TRBD1 (6 bases). V lost 5 bases, J lost 7 bases, and 18 bases lay in between. The CDR3 loop spans 15 amino acids. Germline loops: CDR1 SGHTA, CDR2 FQGNSA. The CDR3 DNA reads as TGTGCCAGCAGCCCCGGTGGGTCAGGGGCGAACACCATATATTTT. Encoded protein: CASSPGGSGANTIYF.

A single count supports this clone. The genes are TRBV7-2 and TRBJ2-3; 16 bases match TRBD2. This CDR3 spans 15 amino acids. Germline V CDR1 and CDR2: SGHTA, FQGNSA. The V and J ends lost 5 bases and 6 bases, in that order; junction bases with no gene match: 2. The CDR3 DNA reads as TGTGCCAGCAGCCAGGGACTAGCGGGGGGGGATACGCAGTATTTT. As protein: CASSQGLAGGDTQYF. Full variable domain (remainder filled in from reference TRBV7-2 and TRBJ2-3): GAGVSQSPSNKVTEKGKDVELRCDPISGHTALYWYRQSLGQGLEFLIYFQGNSAPDKSGLPSDRFSAERTGGSVSTLTIQRTQQEDSAVYLCASSQGLAGGDTQYFGPGTRLTVL.